This is a list of T cell receptor beta chains from one sample in a study of blood T cell repertoires in COVID-19. The assay was immunoSEQ multiplex PCR, and TCRdb's table has in-frame clones only and misses some. The sample lists 300,000 to 400,000 clones; around 86% were seen once. Input material: peripheral blood. Every receptor here comes from a man aged 50-59 years with active or convalescent COVID-19. Each CDR3 is given with its conserved first and last residue. Each record gives: V gene, J gene, D gene, clone size, CDR3 DNA, CDR3 protein. The D gene is left open where the match is weak. Rows give clone size only sometimes, using once, few, many, or a class for an expanded clone.

>TRBV28|TRBJ1-5|TRBD1|few
TGTGCCAGCAGTTTTCGGGACAGGGGGCCCAATCAGCCCCAGCATTTT
CASSFRDRGPNQPQHF
>TRBV14|TRBJ1-2|-|-
TGTGCCAGCAGCCAGGGGCTAAATGGCTACACCTTC
CASSQGLNGYTF
>TRBV18|TRBJ1-4|TRBD1|-
TGTGCCAGCTCACCCCGGACAGGGACTAATGAAAAACTGTTTTTT
CASSPRTGTNEKLFF
>TRBV19|TRBJ2-3|-|-
TGTGCCAGTAGTATAGGTTCGGGGGAGCTAGATACGCAGTATTTT
CASSIGSGELDTQYF
>TRBV18|TRBJ1-1|-|-
TGTGCCAGCTCACCACAGAAAACAGAGAACGCTGAAGCTTTCTTT
CASSPQKTENAEAFF
>TRBV3-1/TRBV3-2|TRBJ2-2|TRBD2|-
TGTGCCAGCACACTAGCGGGAGTTACCGGGGAGCTGTTTTTT
CASTLAGVTGELFF
>TRBV7-8|TRBJ1-2|-|-
TGTGCCAGCAGCTTAGGAGGTCGACTTCTCTATGGCTACACCTTC
CASSLGGRLLYGYTF
>TRBV5-1|TRBJ2-3|-|-
TGCGCCAGCAGCTTGGAGCTCACAGATACGCAGTATTTT
CASSLELTDTQYF
>TRBV7-3|TRBJ2-1|TRBD2|-
TGTGCCAGCAGCCCCCGGGGGAGCGGGAGCTCCTACAATGAGCAGTTCTTC
CASSPRGSGSSYNEQFF
>TRBV20-1|TRBJ2-7|TRBD1|-
TGCAGTGCTAGTCCGGGACAGGGTTTCGAGCAGTACTTC
CSASPGQGFEQYF
>TRBV28|TRBJ1-3|-|once
TGTGCCAGCAGTTTATCTGGGGACAAGATTGGAAACACCATATATTTT
CASSLSGDKIGNTIYF
>TRBV25-1|TRBJ2-2|-|-
TGTGCCAGCAGGGGGGACACCGCGAACACCGGGGAGCTGTTTTTT
CASRGDTANTGELFF
>TRBV24-1|TRBJ2-5|-|once
TGTGCCACCAGTGATGGGCCTACTAGCCCAGAGACCCAGTACTTC
CATSDGPTSPETQYF
>TRBV18|TRBJ2-3|-|-
TGTGCCAGCAAAACAGGGACCACAGATACGCAGTATTTT
CASKTGTTDTQYF
>TRBV6-5|TRBJ1-1|-|-
TGTGCCAGCAGGCCGGGGGTCCTGGAGACTGAAGCTTTCTTT
CASRPGVLETEAFF
>TRBV7-6|TRBJ2-2|-|many
TGTGCCAGCAGCTTAATGTCAGGGAATCCCGGGGAGCTGTTTTTT
CASSLMSGNPGELFF
>TRBV6-2/TRBV6-3|TRBJ2-5|-|-
TGTGCCAGCAGTTATGGCGGGACCCAGTACTTC
CASSYGGTQYF
>TRBV5-1|TRBJ1-2|-|once
TGCGCCAGCAGCTTGGCCGTGGTAGGGGCCGGCTACACCTTC
CASSLAVVGAGYTF
>TRBV7-8|TRBJ1-2|-|once
TGTGCCAGCAGCTTAGAGTGGTCAGCGGATGGCTACACCTTC
CASSLEWSADGYTF
>TRBV30|TRBJ1-4|TRBD1|-
TGTGCCTGGACGGGACAGCCGAATGAAAAACTGTTTTTT
CAWTGQPNEKLFF
>TRBV27|TRBJ2-4|-|-
TGTGCCAGCAGTGGGGCCGCCGTTCTAGCCAAAAACATTCAGTACTTC
CASSGAAVLAKNIQYF
>TRBV28|TRBJ1-2|TRBD1|-
TGTGCCAGCAGCCTAACAGGGGAAAGAGGCTACACCTTC
CASSLTGERGYTF
>TRBV5-1|TRBJ1-3|-|-
TGCGCCAGCAGCTCCCAAGGAGGGGGAAACACCATATATTTT
CASSSQGGGNTIYF
>TRBV5-1|TRBJ1-1|-|-
TGCGCCAGCAGCTTGCCCTCGGGGTCTGAAGCTTTCTTT
CASSLPSGSEAFF
>TRBV18|TRBJ1-2|-|-
TGTGCCAGCTCACCAGAAAAGGGGAACTATGGCTACACCTTC
CASSPEKGNYGYTF
>TRBV19|TRBJ1-5|TRBD1|-
TGTGCCTCCGGGCAACAGACAGGGCCCCTTCAGCCCCAGCATTTT
CASGQQTGPLQPQHF
>TRBV2|TRBJ1-5|-|-
TGTGCCAGCAGTGAAGGGACAAGCGCCCAGCCCCAGCATTTT
CASSEGTSAQPQHF
>TRBV2|TRBJ2-2|-|-
TGTGCCAGCAGTGTTGGTCAGGCGAACACCGGGGAGCTGTTTTTT
CASSVGQANTGELFF
>TRBV11-1|TRBJ2-7|TRBD2|few
TGTGCCAGCAGCTCTGGGGGACTAGCGGGAGTCGAGCAGTACTTC
CASSSGGLAGVEQYF
>TRBV7-2|TRBJ2-5|TRBD2|-
TGTGCCAGCAGCCCAAGGACTAGCGGGGGGGGAGAGACCCAGTACTTC
CASSPRTSGGGETQYF
>TRBV4-1|TRBJ2-1|TRBD2|-
TGCGCCAGCAGCCAGCGGGAGGGCCGGAGTGAGCAGTTCTTC
CASSQREGRSEQFF
>TRBV5-1|TRBJ2-2|-|-
TGCGCCAGCACGACTCCGGGGGGCTCGGACACCGGGGAGCTGTTTTTT
CASTTPGGSDTGELFF
>TRBV28|TRBJ2-7|-|-
TGTGCCAGCAGTTCCCCCCACACCGAGGGTTACTCCTACGAGCAGTACTTC
CASSSPHTEGYSYEQYF
>TRBV15|TRBJ2-5|-|-
TGTGCCACCAGCAGAGATCGACTAGTTGGGGTCCAAGAGACCCAGTACTTC
CATSRDRLVGVQETQYF
>TRBV21-1|TRBJ2-1|-|once
TGTGCCAGCAGCAAAGTCGGTCCCCTAGTGTTAACTTACAATGAGCAGTTCTTC
CASSKVGPLVLTYNEQFF
>TRBV5-8|TRBJ2-1|TRBD1|-
TGTGCCAGCAGCTACAGGGGTGGAAGGTACAATGAGCAGTTCTTC
CASSYRGGRYNEQFF
>TRBV6-1|TRBJ2-3|TRBD1|-
TGTGCCAGCAGTGAAGTGACAGGGAGCACAGATACGCAGTATTTT
CASSEVTGSTDTQYF
>TRBV19|TRBJ1-2|TRBD1|-
TGTGCCAGTACCGGGACAGGGGTCTATGGCTACACCTTC
CASTGTGVYGYTF
>TRBV23-1|TRBJ1-1|-|-
TGCGCCAGCAGTGGAGGCCTAAGTTGGGACACTGAAGCTTTCTTT
CASSGGLSWDTEAFF
>TRBV19|TRBJ2-7|-|-
TGTGCCAGTAGTATACAGGGGACCTCCTACGAGCAGTACTTC
CASSIQGTSYEQYF
>TRBV29-1|TRBJ2-7|TRBD2|-
TGCAGCGTGTCTAGCGGGAGCAGCTCCTACGAGCAGTACTTC
CSVSSGSSSYEQYF
>TRBV4-1|TRBJ2-3|-|-
TGCGCCAGCAGCCAAGAATGGCCAGCGAGATTCACAGATACGCAGTATTTT
CASSQEWPARFTDTQYF
>TRBV24-1|TRBJ1-5|-|-
TGTGCCACCAGTGATACGGGAACTAGCAATCAGCCCCAGCATTTT
CATSDTGTSNQPQHF
>TRBV5-1|TRBJ2-2|TRBD2|-
TGCGCCAGCAGCGCGTTCGGACTAGCGGGAGGTTTCGGGGAGCTGTTTTTT
CASSAFGLAGGFGELFF
>TRBV6-5|TRBJ2-3|-|-
TGTGCCAGCAGCTCCTCTCTAGGAAGCACAGATACGCAGTATTTT
CASSSSLGSTDTQYF
>TRBV15|TRBJ2-5|-|-
TGTGCCACCAGCAGAGACCCCACAGGTGGGCAAGAGACCCAGTACTTC
CATSRDPTGGQETQYF
>TRBV7-9|TRBJ2-3|-|-
TGTGCCAGCAGATACTCGTCGGGTATGGCAGATACGCAGTATTTT
CASRYSSGMADTQYF
>TRBV6-6|TRBJ2-7|TRBD2|once
TGTGCCAGCAGTAACCGGACTAGTTCCTACGAGCAGTACTTC
CASSNRTSSYEQYF
>TRBV19|TRBJ1-1|TRBD1|-
TGTGCCAGTAGCGACAGGGGGTTGGGTGTTGAAGCTTTCTTT
CASSDRGLGVEAFF
>TRBV6-5|TRBJ1-2|-|-
TGTGCCAGCAGTTACTTTAGCAGGGGCATAGACTATGGCTACACCTTC
CASSYFSRGIDYGYTF
>TRBV6-5|TRBJ1-2|TRBD1|-
TGTGCCAGCACCTTGGGACAGGCGGTCGGCTATGGCTACACCTTC
CASTLGQAVGYGYTF
>TRBV3-1/TRBV3-2|TRBJ2-7|TRBD2|-
TGTGCCAGCAGCCAGCCCGGGGAACTAGCGATTTTC
CASSQPGELAIF
>TRBV19|TRBJ2-1|TRBD2|-
TGTGCCAGTAGTGGCCGACTAGCGGGGGCATACAATGAGCAGTTCTTC
CASSGRLAGAYNEQFF
>TRBV29-1|TRBJ2-5|TRBD2|-
TGCAGCGTTGAAGAAGCGGGGGGAGCCCAAGAGACCCAGTACTTC
CSVEEAGGAQETQYF
>TRBV12-1|TRBJ1-2|-|-
TGTGCCAGCAGCTGCCGAGATGGCTACACCTTC
CASSCRDGYTF
>TRBV19|TRBJ2-1|TRBD2|few
TGTGCCAGTGGCGGGAGGGCCGTCTACAATGAGCAGTTCTTC
CASGGRAVYNEQFF
>TRBV10-3|TRBJ1-2|TRBD1|-
TGTGCCATCAGTGCCACGGGACAGGAATATGGCTACACCTTC
CAISATGQEYGYTF
>TRBV6-6|TRBJ1-1|TRBD1|-
TGTGCCAGCAGGGGCGGGACAGGGATGAACACTGAAGCTTTCTTT
CASRGGTGMNTEAFF
>TRBV10-3|TRBJ2-7|TRBD2|once
TGTGCCATCAGTCGGACTAGCGGTACCTACGAGCAGTACTTC
CAISRTSGTYEQYF